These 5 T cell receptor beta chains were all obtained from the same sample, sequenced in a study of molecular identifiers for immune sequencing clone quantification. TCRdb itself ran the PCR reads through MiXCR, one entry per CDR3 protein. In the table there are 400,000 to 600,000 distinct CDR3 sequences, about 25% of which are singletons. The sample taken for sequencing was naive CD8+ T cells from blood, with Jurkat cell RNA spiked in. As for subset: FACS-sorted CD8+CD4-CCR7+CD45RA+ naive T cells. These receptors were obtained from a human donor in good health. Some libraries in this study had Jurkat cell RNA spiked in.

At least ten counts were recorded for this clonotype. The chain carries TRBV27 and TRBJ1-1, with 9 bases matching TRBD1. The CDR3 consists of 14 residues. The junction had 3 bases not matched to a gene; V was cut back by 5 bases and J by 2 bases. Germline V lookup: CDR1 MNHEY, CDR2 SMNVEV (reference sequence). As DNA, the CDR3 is TGTGCCAGCAGTATGACAGGGGGAAACACTGAAGCTTTCTTT. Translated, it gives CASSMTGGNTEAFF.

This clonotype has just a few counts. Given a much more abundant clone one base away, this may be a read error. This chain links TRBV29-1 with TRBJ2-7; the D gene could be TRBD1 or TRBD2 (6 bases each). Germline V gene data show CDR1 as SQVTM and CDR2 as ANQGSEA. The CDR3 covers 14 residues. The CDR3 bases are TGCAGCGTTGAAAGCGGGCAGGGGTCCTCCGAGCAGTACTTC. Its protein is CSVESGQGSSEQYF.

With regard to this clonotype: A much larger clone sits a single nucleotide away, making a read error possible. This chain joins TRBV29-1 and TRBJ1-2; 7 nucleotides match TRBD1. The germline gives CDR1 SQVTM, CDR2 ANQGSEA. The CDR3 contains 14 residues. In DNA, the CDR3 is TGCAGCGTTGCTGAAACCGGGACAGCCTATGACTACACCTTC. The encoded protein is CSVAETGTAYDYTF.

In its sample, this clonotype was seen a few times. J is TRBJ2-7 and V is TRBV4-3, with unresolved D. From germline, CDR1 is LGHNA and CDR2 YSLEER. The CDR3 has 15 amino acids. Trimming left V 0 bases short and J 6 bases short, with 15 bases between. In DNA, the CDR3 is TGCGCCAGCAGCCAAGATTACTCGACCGACCGCGAGCAGTACTTC. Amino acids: CASSQDYSTDREQYF.

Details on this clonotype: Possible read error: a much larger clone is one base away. The CDR3 loop is CAGSVEVSTATDTQYF. Here the CDR3 DNA reads TGTGCCGGCAGTGTAGAGGTTTCGACAGCCACAGATACGCAGTATTTT. V usage is TRBV2 and J usage is TRBJ2-3, with D tentatively TRBD1 (5 bases). CDR3 size: 16 residues. Germline assignment: CDR1 SNHLY and CDR2 FYNNEI.